This T cell receptor (beta chain) is drawn from a study of control samples from healthy donors and cancer patients. Trimming at V came to 4 bases and at J to 3 bases, leaving 0 bases not matched to a gene. Germline CDR1 reads GTSNPN; CDR2 reads SVGIG (reference sequence). CDR3 length: 12 residues. TCRdb's table, derived via immunoSEQ multiplex PCR, lists solely in-frame clones and lacks some. The sample consists of 90,000 to 100,000 clones, approximately 81% of them appearing once. This receptor was obtained from a woman younger than 45 in good health. The chain is built from TRBV30 and TRBJ1-3, with TRBD1 matching over 7 bases. The source material was blood. The CDR3 loop reads CAWNRGGNTIYF. For the CDR3, the DNA is TGTGCCTGGAACAGGGGTGGAAACACCATATATTTT.